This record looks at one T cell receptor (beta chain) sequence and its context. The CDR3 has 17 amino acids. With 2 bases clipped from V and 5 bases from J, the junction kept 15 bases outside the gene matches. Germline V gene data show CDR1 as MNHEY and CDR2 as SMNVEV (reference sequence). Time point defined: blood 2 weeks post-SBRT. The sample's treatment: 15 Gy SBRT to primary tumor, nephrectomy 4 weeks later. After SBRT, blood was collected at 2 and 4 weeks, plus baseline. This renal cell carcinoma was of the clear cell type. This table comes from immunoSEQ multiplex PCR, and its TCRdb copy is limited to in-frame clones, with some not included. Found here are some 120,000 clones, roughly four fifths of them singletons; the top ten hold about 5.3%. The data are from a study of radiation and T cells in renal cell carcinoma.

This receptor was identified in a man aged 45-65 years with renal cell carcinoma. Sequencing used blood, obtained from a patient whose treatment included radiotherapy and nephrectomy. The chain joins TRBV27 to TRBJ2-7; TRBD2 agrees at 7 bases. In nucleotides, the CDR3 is TGTGCCAGCAGTTTAAACCTGTGGCGGGAGAGAAGCAACGAGCAGTACTTC. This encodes CASSLNLWRERSNEQYF.